These 5 T cell receptor beta chains were sequenced from one sample in a study of identical twins. TCRdb recomputed calls from the 5' RACE reads with MiXCR, one row per CDR3 protein. This sample has some 97,000 distinct CDR3 sequences, with 5.9% found just once. Source material: memory T cells sorted from blood. The receptors originated from a woman in her 50s in good health.

A remark on this clonotype: A clone one base away is much larger, so this may be a read error. The chain uses TRBV20-1 and TRBJ2-2; TRBD1 matches at 12 bases. J gave up 6 bases and V 3 bases, and 11 bases lay outside the gene matches. In germline, CDR1 is DFQATT, CDR2 SNEGSKA (reference sequence). The CDR3 runs 17 residues. In DNA form, the CDR3 reads TGCAGTGCTAGCGTCGCACGGGACAGGGGGCGATCCGGGGAGCTGTTTTTT. As protein: CSASVARDRGRSGELFF.

This clonotype occurred many times. The rearrangement uses TRBV12-3 or TRBV12-4 and TRBJ2-1; D may be TRBD1 (5 bases). This CDR3 comprises 16 residues. V was pared by 6 bases and J by 3 bases, with 18 bases between. This CDR3 is CASSPRLDISYNEQFF. DNA for the CDR3: TGTGCCAGCAGCCCTCGGTTGGACATTAGCTACAATGAGCAGTTCTTC.

In its sample, this clonotype was seen many times. The chain links TRBV27 to TRBJ1-1; D not resolved. V was shortened by 2 bases and J by 4 bases, with 11 bases between the two germline ends. Germline loops: CDR1 MNHEY, CDR2 SMNVEV (reference sequence). The CDR3 has 14 residues. CDR3 DNA sequence: TGTGCCAGCAGTTTACAAAGGCCTGGCACTGAAGCTTTCTTT. Translating it yields CASSLQRPGTEAFF.

This clonotype was detected a few times. The chain employs TRBV2 and TRBJ2-5, with D tentatively TRBD1 (6 bases). The CDR3 is 13 residues long. Trimming stripped 6 bases from V and 5 bases from J, with 13 bases between. Germline CDR1 and CDR2: SNHLY and FYNNEI. The CDR3 nucleotides read TGTGCCAGCAGGAGGGGGATGGAGGAGACCCAGTACTTC. Protein product: CASRRGMEETQYF.

This clonotype was recorded at least ten times. The CDR3 loop reads CATGRSTEAFF. The CDR3 DNA sequence: TGTGCCACCGGACGGAGTACTGAAGCTTTCTTT. This chain links TRBV28 with TRBJ1-1; D unresolved. The germline V gene has CDR1 MDHEN and CDR2 SYDVKM. The CDR3 is 11 amino acids. The V end was cut by 10 bases, the J end by 5 bases, with 11 bases between.